Presented here are 4 T cell receptor beta chains from one specimen sequenced in a study of blood T cell repertoires in COVID-19. Sequenced by immunoSEQ multiplex PCR; TCRdb stores in-frame clones only, minus some. In the table there are 250,000 or so clones, around 86% of which are singletons. Material for sequencing was peripheral blood. These receptors came from a woman aged 40 to 50 who had recovered from COVID-19.

The chain has TRBV7-2 and TRBJ1-2; TRBD1 might be the D (5 bases). Trimming removed 5 bases from V and 3 bases from J, with 13 bases in between. Germline CDR1 is SGHTA and CDR2 is FQGNSA. The CDR3 loop spans 14 amino acids. CDR3 amino acids: CASSGGVVYYGYTF. CDR3 sequence (DNA): TGTGCCAGCAGCGGGGGGGTAGTATACTATGGCTACACCTTC.

J is TRBJ2-5 and V is TRBV18, with 9 bases lining up with TRBD2. This CDR3 region has 15 residues. J gave up 7 bases and V 0 bases, and 6 bases lay outside the gene matches. In germline, CDR1 is KGHSH, CDR2 LQKENI. The CDR3 protein is CASSPPTGLAGTQYF. The DNA for the CDR3 is TGTGCCAGCTCACCACCGACGGGACTAGCTGGGACCCAGTACTTC. The entire variable domain, with the rest obtained from reference TRBV18 and TRBJ2-5, is as follows: NAGVMQNPRHLVRRRGQEARLRCSPMKGHSHVYWYRQLPEEGLKFMVYLQKENIIDESGMPKERFSAEFPKEGPSILRIQQVVRGDSAAYFCASSPPTGLAGTQYFGPGTRLLVL.

This clone appeared a single time. This sequence joins TRBV6-6 and TRBJ1-2; D unclear. Trimming took 4 bases from V and 2 from J, leaving 11 bases between them. Germline-derived CDR1 and CDR2 are MNHNY and SVGAGI (reference sequence). This CDR3 is 14 amino acids long. The CDR3 reads CASSFYGPNYGYTF. The DNA of the CDR3 is TGTGCCAGCAGTTTCTACGGTCCGAACTATGGCTACACCTTC.

Only a few counts were recorded for this clone. The chain employs TRBV2 and TRBJ1-2, with TRBD1 identical over 10 bases. The CDR3 is 14 residues long. V lost 7 bases, J lost 6 bases, and 8 bases stayed unmatched. Germline V gene sequence: CDR1 SNHLY, CDR2 FYNNEI. This chain's CDR3 is CASTEDRGIHGYTF. CDR3 nucleotides: TGTGCCAGCACGGAGGACAGGGGGATACATGGCTACACCTTC.